This TCR beta chain originates from a study of blood T cell repertoires in COVID-19. Study-wide context: T cells, B-cell-depleted T cells, or PBMCs supplied cDNA or gDNA.

Participant ages covered about 18 to 90 years across 24 US areas. Self-reported history from a screening survey and questionnaire set each donor's cohort. The study counted Cohort 3 donors as recovered given two negative PCRs, clearance, or symptom resolution. The repertoire was sequenced with immunoSEQ multiplex PCR; TCRdb's copy has only in-frame clones and lacks some. Of about 250,000 clones in the sample, roughly 91% are singletons; the top ten hold roughly 8.6%. There are 16 residues in the CDR3. Trimming took 2 bases from V and 6 from J; bases not matched to a gene: 10. The germline CDR1 and CDR2 sequences are LGHNA and YNFKEQ.

This chain joins TRBV4-2 and TRBJ2-3; 8 nucleotides match TRBD2. The receptor was isolated from a man aged 35 to 55 who had recovered from COVID-19. The sample was PBMCs or T cells enriched from blood (not recorded which). The CDR3 region is CASSQTWSGGADTQYF. CDR3 bases: TGTGCCAGCAGCCAAACCTGGAGCGGGGGTGCGGATACGCAGTATTTT.